This entry lists 24 T cell receptor beta chains sequenced from one sample in a study of T cells in Graves' hyperthyroidism and ophthalmopathy. TCR beta CDR3 region amplification was performed from RNA transcripts. The TCR CDR3 was amplified in a first-round RT-PCR using the HTBI primer set. In TCRdb, the multiplex PCR reads were re-called with MiXCR into one record per CDR3 protein. The data show under 300,000 distinct CDR3 sequences, with about 20% seen just once and around 64% held by the top ten. Sequenced sample: blood. These receptors were taken from a man in his thirties or forties with Graves' ophthalmopathy.

The chain has TRBV2 and TRBJ2-1, with TRBD1 matching 7 bases. Germline V lookup: CDR1 SNHLY, CDR2 FYNNEI. The CDR3 is 15 residues long. V trimming: 6 bases; J trimming: 5 bases; junction bases outside the gene matches: 10. The CDR3 spells CASRARDRGNNEQFF. Written as DNA, the CDR3 is TGTGCCAGCAGGGCCCGGGACAGAGGTAACAATGAGCAGTTCTTC.

V is TRBV6-1 and J is TRBJ2-1; 11 bases map to TRBD2. CDR1 is MNHNS, CDR2 SASEGT, per germline. The CDR3 is 16 residues long. Germline trimming cut 6 bases from V and 6 bases from J; bases unmatched to any gene: 10. CDR3 DNA: TGTGCCAGCAGGGGAGGTAGCGGGAGGGTTAGCAATGAGCAGTTCTTC. This sequence encodes CASRGGSGRVSNEQFF.

This clonotype has at least ten counts. The chain combines TRBV12-3 or TRBV12-4 with TRBJ1-1, with 10 bases fitting TRBD1. J was trimmed by 6 bases and V by 3 bases; bases with no gene match: 4. CDR3 length: 14 residues. CDR3 in DNA: TGTGCCAGCAGTTTGCGGGACAGGGGACCTGAAGCTTTCTTT. This translates into CASSLRDRGPEAFF.

This clonotype was seen many times. The chain couples TRBV12-3 or TRBV12-4 to TRBJ1-4; D unclear. The V and J ends lost 5 bases and 8 bases respectively, with 12 bases between them. The CDR3 loop spans 13 amino acids. The CDR3 DNA reads as TGTGCCAGCAGTCCGGGAGGAGGAGAAAAACTGTTTTTT. The encoded protein is CASSPGGGEKLFF.

This clonotype was seen a handful of times. The DNA for the CDR3 is TGTGCCAGCAGCCCCCCCCGGGATACCGGGGAGCTGTTTTTT. It encodes CASSPPRDTGELFF. This chain connects TRBV3-1 to TRBJ2-2, with D perhaps TRBD2 (5 bases). This CDR3 region has 14 residues. Germline V gene data show CDR1 as LGHDT and CDR2 as YNNKEL (reference sequence). Trimming took 4 bases from V and 5 from J, leaving 11 bases between them.

This clonotype was seen a few times. The CDR3 bases are TGTGCCAGCAGCGACCAATTGAACACTGAAGCTTTCTTT. Protein sequence: CASSDQLNTEAFF. The V gene is TRBV9, the J gene TRBJ1-1; D not resolved. The length of the CDR3 is 13 residues. Trimming took 3 bases from V and 0 from J, leaving 6 bases between them. CDR1 SGDLS and CDR2 YYNGEE come from the germline V gene.

This clonotype appeared a single time. This chain joins TRBV5-1 and TRBJ2-2; 10 bases match TRBD2. Germline CDR1 is SGHRS and CDR2 is YFSETQ. Trimming cost V 1 base and J 8 bases; bases outside gene matches: 8. This CDR3 region has 16 residues. DNA for the CDR3: TGCGCCAGCAGCTTGAGCGGGAGGGCCGCCGAGGGGGAGCTGTTTTTT. Protein: CASSLSGRAAEGELFF.

This clonotype appeared many times. The chain combines TRBV12-3 or TRBV12-4 with TRBJ2-1; TRBD1 matches at 7 bases. V was pared by 6 bases and J by 5 bases, with 13 bases of the junction left unmatched. This CDR3 is 16 amino acids long. The CDR3 here is CASRRTGTALDNEQFF. CDR3 nucleotide sequence: TGTGCCAGCAGACGGACAGGAACAGCTCTTGACAATGAGCAGTTCTTC.

The V call is TRBV7-9, the J call TRBJ2-3; D gene ambiguous. Per the germline V gene, CDR1 is SEHNR and CDR2 is FQNEAQ (reference sequence). The CDR3 spans 14 residues. V lost 5 bases, J lost 4 bases, and 13 bases lay in between. The CDR3 sequence is CASSPKEYADTQYF. DNA for the CDR3: TGTGCCAGCAGCCCAAAGGAATATGCAGATACGCAGTATTTT.

This clonotype was counted between two and nine times. V gene TRBV18 combines with J gene TRBJ2-5; tentative D call: TRBD1 (5 bases). Trimming pared 3 bases from V and 2 bases from J, leaving 13 bases between. The germline CDR1 and CDR2 sequences are KGHSH and LQKENI. CDR3 length: 15 residues. The CDR3 region is CASSPRKGFQETQYF. The CDR3 nucleotides are TGTGCCAGCTCACCGAGGAAGGGGTTTCAAGAGACCCAGTACTTC.

V usage is TRBV19 and J usage is TRBJ2-7; 10 positions agree with TRBD1. The CDR3 is 14 amino acids. Germline lookup yields CDR1 LNHDA and CDR2 SQIVND (reference sequence). The V gene end was trimmed by 7 bases and the J gene end by 2 bases; junction bases not matched to a gene: 5. This CDR3 is CASTPGQGAYEQYF. CDR3 nucleotide sequence: TGTGCCAGTACCCCCGGACAGGGGGCCTACGAGCAGTACTTC.

This clonotype was seen at least ten times. This chain links TRBV28 with TRBJ2-6, with D maybe TRBD1 (5 bases). V lost 6 bases and J lost 0, with 6 bases in between. This CDR3 region has 14 residues. Germline assignment: CDR1 MDHEN and CDR2 SYDVKM. CDR3 sequence (DNA): TGTGCCAGCAGCGGACACTCTGGGGCCAACGTCCTGACTTTC. Encoded protein: CASSGHSGANVLTF. The full variable domain, with the rest looked up from reference TRBV28 and TRBJ2-6, is DVKVTQSSRYLVKRTGEKVFLECVQDMDHENMFWYRQDPGLGLRLIYFSYDVKMKEKGDIPEGYSVSREKKERFSLILESASTNQTSMYLCASSGHSGANVLTFGAGSRLTVL.

The rearrangement uses TRBV20-1 and TRBJ1-5; D not resolved. Trimming removed 2 bases from V and 5 bases from J, with 7 bases in between. Germline-derived CDR1 and CDR2 are DFQATT and SNEGSKA (reference sequence). The CDR3 is 12 residues long. This CDR3 is CSARQDYQPQHF. DNA for the CDR3: TGCAGTGCTAGACAGGATTATCAGCCCCAGCATTTT.

V and J are TRBV29-1 and TRBJ2-1, with 9 bases lining up with TRBD2. Trimming at V came to 1 base and at J to 0 bases, leaving 10 bases not matched to a gene. The CDR3 has 18 residues. Germline V lookup: CDR1 SQVTM, CDR2 ANQGSEA. The CDR3 here is CSVEGETSGTNSYNEQFF. CDR3 DNA sequence: TGCAGCGTTGAAGGGGAGACTAGCGGTACTAACTCCTACAATGAGCAGTTCTTC.

This clonotype was counted ten times or more. V is TRBV20-1 and J is TRBJ1-5, with 8 bases aligning to TRBD1. Germline CDR1 is DFQATT and CDR2 is SNEGSKA (reference sequence). The CDR3 totals 14 residues. After removal of 7 bases from V and 0 bases from J, the junction contained 5 bases not matched to a gene. CDR3 residues: CSVRTGNSNQPQHF. CDR3 DNA: TGCAGTGTCCGGACAGGGAATAGCAATCAGCCCCAGCATTTT.

In its sample, this clonotype was seen a few times. The chain joins TRBV5-1 to TRBJ2-1; the match to TRBD1 covers 10 bases. The CDR3 totals 16 residues. The V gene end was trimmed by 3 bases and the J gene end by 4 bases; junction bases not matched to a gene: 7. Germline CDR1 SGHRS, CDR2 YFSETQ. The CDR3: CASSWAGTGDYNEQFF. The CDR3 nucleotides are TGCGCCAGCAGCTGGGCCGGGACAGGGGATTACAATGAGCAGTTCTTC.

This clonotype came up many times. V is TRBV30 and J is TRBJ1-6; D call uncertain. This CDR3 has 14 residues. V was shortened by 5 bases and J by 5 bases, with 13 bases between the two germline ends. Germline V gene data show CDR1 as GTSNPN and CDR2 as SVGIG (reference sequence). CDR3 region: CAWDVQGDNSPLHF. The CDR3 nucleotides read TGTGCCTGGGACGTACAAGGAGATAATTCACCCCTCCACTTT. Full variable domain (rest looked up from reference TRBV30 and TRBJ1-6): SQTIHQWPATLVQPVGSPLSLECTVEGTSNPNLYWYRQAAGRGLQLLFYSVGIGQISSEVPQNLSASRPQDRQFILSSKKLLLSDSGFYLCAWDVQGDNSPLHFGNGTRLTVT.

The V call is TRBV3-1, the J call TRBJ2-1, with 12 nucleotides matching TRBD2. This CDR3 is built from 17 residues. V dropped 4 bases and J dropped 9; count of bases not matched to a gene: 13. The germline gives CDR1 LGHDT, CDR2 YNNKEL (reference sequence). In nucleotides, the CDR3 is TGTGCCAGCAGCCCGAATGTGGCTAGCGGGAGGGCCGGTGAGCAGTTCTTC. Translation: CASSPNVASGRAGEQFF.

In this sample, this clonotype turned up a few times. V gene TRBV7-2 combines with J gene TRBJ2-3, with D unresolved. CDR3 length: 13 residues. Germline values: CDR1 SGHTA, CDR2 FQGNSA. V was cut by 8 bases and J by 0 bases, with 9 bases left in between. For the CDR3, the DNA is TGTGCCAGCGCATGGACGAGCACAGATACGCAGTATTTT. Amino acid sequence: CASAWTSTDTQYF.

The genes are TRBV28 and TRBJ2-4, with D possibly being TRBD1 (5 bases). Trimming left V 5 bases short and J 8 bases short, with 10 bases between. In germline, CDR1 is MDHEN, CDR2 SYDVKM. The CDR3 consists of 12 residues. CDR3 amino acids: CASSIREDIQYF. CDR3 nucleotide sequence: TGTGCCAGCAGTATCAGGGAAGACATTCAGTACTTC.

At least ten counts were recorded for this clonotype. The chain is built from TRBV27 and TRBJ2-7; 10 bases map to TRBD2. CDR1 and CDR2 (germline): MNHEY, SMNVEV (reference sequence). This CDR3 region has 19 residues. V lost 4 bases, J lost 3 bases, and 18 bases stayed unmatched. CDR3 sequence reads: CASSSAAHGSGRALYEQYF. DNA for the CDR3: TGTGCCAGCAGTTCCGCCGCCCACGGAAGCGGGAGGGCCCTCTACGAGCAGTACTTC.

The chain couples TRBV19 to TRBJ1-1, with 9 bases lining up with TRBD1. The CDR3 loop spans 16 amino acids. Per germline, CDR1 LNHDA and CDR2 SQIVND (reference sequence). Trimming cost V 6 bases and J 1 base; bases outside gene matches: 9. The CDR3 nucleotides are TGTGCCAGTAGAACCCCCCCGGGACAGGGGAACACTGAAGCTTTCTTT. Translation gives CASRTPPGQGNTEAFF.

This clonotype was recorded a few times. The V gene is TRBV9, the J gene TRBJ2-2; D uncertain. The CDR3 is 14 residues long. Germline-derived CDR1 and CDR2 are SGDLS and YYNGEE. The V gene lost 0 bases and the J gene lost 1 base, with 4 bases spanning the gap. The CDR3 sequence is CASSVGQNTGELFF. The CDR3 coding sequence is TGTGCCAGCAGCGTAGGCCAGAACACCGGGGAGCTGTTTTTT.

Only a few counts were recorded for this clonotype. The chain uses TRBV6-1 and TRBJ1-1; 10 bases map to TRBD1. Trimming removed 5 bases from V and 1 base from J; junction bases left unmatched: 4. This CDR3 region has 15 residues. CDR1 is MNHNS, CDR2 SASEGT, per germline. The CDR3 region is CASSWRQGANTEAFF. CDR3 nucleotides: TGTGCCAGCAGTTGGAGACAGGGGGCGAACACTGAAGCTTTCTTT.